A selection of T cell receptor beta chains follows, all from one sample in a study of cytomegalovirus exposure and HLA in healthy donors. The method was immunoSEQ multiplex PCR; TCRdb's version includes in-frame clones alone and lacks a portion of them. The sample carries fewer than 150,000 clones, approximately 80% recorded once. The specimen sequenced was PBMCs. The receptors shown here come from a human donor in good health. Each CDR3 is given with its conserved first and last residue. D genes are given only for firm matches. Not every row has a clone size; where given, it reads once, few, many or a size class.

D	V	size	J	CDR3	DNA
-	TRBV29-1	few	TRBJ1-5	CSVRGLGNQPQHF	TGCAGCGTCCGGGGTCTAGGCAATCAGCCCCAGCATTTT
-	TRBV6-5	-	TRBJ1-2	CASTRGAHGYTF	TGTGCCAGCACCCGCGGGGCGCATGGCTACACCTTC
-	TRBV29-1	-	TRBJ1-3	CSATSFSSGNTIYF	TGCAGCGCAACCTCGTTCAGCTCTGGAAACACCATATATTTT
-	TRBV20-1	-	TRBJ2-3	CSGNTDTQYF	TGCAGTGGTAACACAGATACGCAGTATTTT
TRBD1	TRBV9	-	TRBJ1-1	CASSGDPTDRNRYLNTEAFF	TGTGCCAGCAGCGGAGACCCTACGGACAGGAACCGCTATCTGAACACTGAAGCTTTCTTT
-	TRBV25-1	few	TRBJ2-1	CASSLAYEQFF	TGTGCCAGCAGCCTAGCGTATGAGCAGTTCTTC
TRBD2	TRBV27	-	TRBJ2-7	CASSPLAGGAYEQYF	TGTGCCAGCAGCCCACTAGCGGGAGGCGCCTACGAGCAGTACTTC
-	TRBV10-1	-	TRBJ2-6	CASSDLDSSGANVLTF	TGCGCCAGCAGCGACCTGGACAGCTCTGGGGCCAACGTCCTGACTTTC
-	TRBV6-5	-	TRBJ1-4	CASSYGFNEKLFF	TGTGCCAGCAGTTACGGCTTTAATGAAAAACTGTTTTTT
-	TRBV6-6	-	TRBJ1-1	CASSTGQNTEAFF	TGTGCCAGCAGCACGGGACAGAACACTGAAGCTTTCTTT
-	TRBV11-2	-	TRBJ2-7	CASSFGGGSSYEQYF	TGTGCCAGCAGCTTCGGTGGAGGGTCATCCTACGAGCAGTACTTC
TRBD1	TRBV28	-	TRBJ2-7	CASRSYQGAQRYEQYF	TGTGCCAGCAGGTCCTACCAGGGGGCGCAAAGATACGAGCAGTACTTC
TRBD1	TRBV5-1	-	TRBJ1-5	CASRPGQEYSNQPQHF	TGCGCCAGCAGGCCAGGACAGGAGTATAGCAATCAGCCCCAGCATTTT
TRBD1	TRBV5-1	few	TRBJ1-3	CASSLDPGGVGNTIYF	TGCGCCAGCAGCTTGGATCCAGGGGGAGTTGGAAACACCATATATTTT